This TCR beta chain came from a study of T cells expressing NK-cell markers. TCRdb reworked the 5' RACE reads into one entry per CDR3 protein, no DNA. Its table lists some 110,000 distinct CDR3 sequences. Germline V lookup: CDR1 SGHKS, CDR2 YYEKEE (reference sequence). The CDR3 is 16 amino acids. The chain recombines TRBV5-5 with TRBJ1-1. Sequencing was performed on blood T cells: a sorted CD56 or NKG2C T cell subset, CD4+ or CD8+ T cells, or bulk PBMC T cells (not recorded which). This TCR was recovered from a woman aged 18-70 years in good health. CDR3 region: CASSLGAGLMNTEAFF.